The clone carrying this T cell receptor beta chain was observed once. TCRdb keeps only in-frame clones here, not all; method: immunoSEQ multiplex PCR. Of fewer than 120,000 clones listed, about 85% were seen once; the top ten hold around 4.8%. These data are taken from a study of blood T cell repertoires in COVID-19. Looked up from germline, CDR1 is MNHEY and CDR2 is SMNVEV (reference sequence). J lost 3 bases, V lost 4 bases, and 9 bases had no gene match. The CDR3 loop spans 15 amino acids. The clonotype comes from a human donor in a cohort sampled during active COVID-19. The source material was peripheral blood. This chain uses TRBV27 with TRBJ2-7; TRBD1 agrees at 7 bases. CDR3 DNA: TGTGCCAGCAGTTCTAGACAGGGACCCCTCTACGAGCAGTACTTC. As protein: CASSSRQGPLYEQYF.